The present T cell receptor beta chain was sequenced within a study of T cells in Graves' hyperthyroidism and ophthalmopathy. Graves' hyperthyroidism was deemed stable given no ophthalmopathy progression within 18 months. General study points: Most thyroid clonotypes with frequency above 0.001 were detected in blood.

RNA transcripts yielded amplified TCR beta CDR3 regions. First-round RT-PCR with HTBI primers amplified the TCR CDR3 region. One entry per CDR3 protein results from TCRdb running MiXCR on the multiplex PCR reads. Counted here are some 460,000 distinct CDR3 sequences, 15% to 19% occurring once; the ten biggest clones make up 13% to 15%. This CDR3 has 16 residues. The ends lost 8 bases at V and 5 bases at J; junction bases unmatched: 14. Germline V CDR1 and CDR2: MNHNS, SASEGT. Of note for this clonotype: The antigen is undetermined.

Sequenced material: blood. This receptor was identified in a woman aged 18-29 years with Graves' hyperthyroidism. The V and J genes are TRBV6-1 and TRBJ2-1; 8 bases map to TRBD1. The CDR3 DNA is TGTGCCAGCCGATTTGACAGGGGATTTTCCGACAATGAGCAGTTCTTC. Its protein product is CASRFDRGFSDNEQFF.